The rows below give T cell receptor beta chains drawn from one sample of a study of blood T cell repertoires in COVID-19. Method: immunoSEQ multiplex PCR; TCRdb's copy keeps in-frame clones and lacks some. Of some 40,000 clones listed, approximately 78% were seen once; the top ten hold approximately 11%. The sequencing input was peripheral blood. The receptors derive from a man aged 55 to 70 in a cohort sampled during active COVID-19. CDR3s include the opening cysteine and the closing phenylalanine or tryptophan. The D gene is left open where the match is weak. Only some rows state a clone size, as once, few, many or a class for expanded clones.

clone size,V gene,D gene,J gene,CDR3 protein,CDR3 DNA
once,TRBV24-1,.,TRBJ1-2,CATSDPTGPYGYTF,TGTGCCACCAGTGATCCGACAGGTCCGTATGGCTACACCTTC
.,TRBV19,.,TRBJ2-1,CASSIGLGQGNEQFF,TGTGCCAGTAGTATCGGACTAGGTCAGGGGAATGAGCAGTTCTTC
.,TRBV29-1,TRBD1,TRBJ2-2,CSARQGINTGELFF,TGCAGCGCACGACAGGGAATAAACACCGGGGAGCTGTTTTTT
.,TRBV2,TRBD1,TRBJ2-5,CASRSGTGGGRETQYF,TGTGCCAGCAGATCCGGGACAGGGGGGGGCCGAGAGACCCAGTACTTC
.,TRBV7-6,.,TRBJ1-5,CASSFGQANSNQPQHF,TGTGCCAGCAGCTTTGGGCAGGCCAATAGCAATCAGCCCCAGCATTTT
.,TRBV7-6,TRBD2,TRBJ2-1,CASSRPRGGHDNEQFF,TGTGCCAGCAGCCGACCCCGGGGGGGCCATGACAATGAGCAGTTCTTC
.,TRBV24-1,.,TRBJ2-3,CATSDLQAAGDTQYF,TGTGCCACCAGTGATTTACAGGCAGCAGGAGATACGCAGTATTTT
.,TRBV29-1,TRBD2,TRBJ2-3,CSVRRGTSTDTQYF,TGCAGCGTCCGGCGGGGGACGAGCACAGATACGCAGTATTTT
once,TRBV30,.,TRBJ1-5,CAWSETNLDQPQHF,TGTGCCTGGAGTGAAACTAACCTAGATCAGCCCCAGCATTTT
.,TRBV10-1,TRBD1,TRBJ1-2,CARRGQGNCGYTF,TGCGCCAGACGGGGACAGGGGAATTGTGGCTACACCTTC
.,TRBV7-2,TRBD1,TRBJ1-2,CASSIAGTRGNYGYTF,TGTGCCAGCAGCATTGCCGGGACCAGGGGGAACTATGGCTACACCTTC
few,TRBV6-1,.,TRBJ1-5,CASSEASLRGLLEPQHF,TGTGCCAGCAGTGAAGCTTCACTGCGGGGCCTGCTCGAGCCCCAGCATTTT
.,TRBV3-1/TRBV3-2,TRBD1,TRBJ1-5,CASSQAGQGNQPQHF,TGTGCCAGCAGCCAAGCTGGACAGGGTAATCAGCCCCAGCATTTT
few,TRBV19,TRBD1,TRBJ1-6,CASTRLGTEKSPLHF,TGTGCCAGCACACGACTGGGGACAGAAAAGTCACCCCTCCACTTT
.,TRBV11-3,TRBD1,TRBJ1-1,CASSPRRGRTEAFF,TGTGCCAGCAGCCCGCGAAGGGGGCGCACTGAAGCTTTCTTT
.,TRBV14,.,TRBJ2-7,CASRLTGTYEQYF,TGTGCCAGCAGATTAACAGGTACCTACGAGCAGTACTTC
.,TRBV5-5,.,TRBJ1-1,CASSPQLTLNTEAFF,TGTGCCAGCAGCCCACAGCTTACTTTGAACACTGAAGCTTTCTTT
.,TRBV6-4,.,TRBJ2-2,CASSSSEISGELFF,TGTGCCAGCAGTTCTAGCGAGATCTCCGGGGAGCTGTTTTTT
.,TRBV11-3,TRBD1,TRBJ2-7,CASSLTGTGAKQYF,TGTGCCAGCAGCTTAACCGGGACAGGGGCGAAGCAGTACTTC
.,TRBV4-3,.,TRBJ1-1,CASSLGGATNTEAFF,TGCGCCAGCAGCCTGGGAGGGGCAACGAACACTGAAGCTTTCTTT
.,TRBV10-3,TRBD1,TRBJ1-4,CAISSQGVEEKLFF,TGTGCCATCAGTAGTCAGGGGGTAGAGGAAAAACTGTTTTTT
.,TRBV7-3,.,TRBJ2-2,CASSHSPGELFF,TGTGCCAGCAGCCACTCGCCCGGGGAGCTGTTTTTT
few,TRBV5-1,.,TRBJ1-1,CASSSWNTEAFF,TGCGCCAGCAGCTCTTGGAACACTGAAGCTTTCTTT
.,TRBV11-2,TRBD1,TRBJ2-7,CASSPPDRAYEQYF,TGTGCCAGCAGCCCACCGGACAGGGCCTACGAGCAGTACTTC
few,TRBV7-9,TRBD2,TRBJ2-7,CASSRILAGDSYEQYF,TGTGCCAGCAGCCGAATACTAGCGGGGGACTCCTACGAGCAGTACTTC
.,TRBV7-3,.,TRBJ1-1,CASSETPGYLTEAFF,TGTGCCAGCAGCGAAACCCCGGGTTACCTCACTGAAGCTTTCTTT
once,TRBV4-1,.,TRBJ2-7,CASSQVLQVREQYF,TGCGCCAGCAGCCAAGTCCTTCAGGTTCGCGAGCAGTACTTC
.,TRBV4-1,.,TRBJ2-5,CASRGSFTGEETQYF,TGCGCCAGCAGGGGTAGCTTTACGGGAGAAGAGACCCAGTACTTC
.,TRBV6-5,TRBD2,TRBJ2-7,CASRGRASYEQYF,TGTGCCAGCAGGGGGAGGGCGTCCTACGAGCAGTACTTC
.,TRBV6-6,TRBD1,TRBJ1-2,CASQGVSGYGYTF,TGTGCCAGTCAGGGGGTCTCGGGCTATGGCTACACCTTC
.,TRBV15,.,TRBJ1-6,CATSSGPASSYNSPLHF,TGTGCCACCAGCAGTGGGCCAGCAAGCTCCTATAATTCACCCCTCCACTTT
.,TRBV7-9,TRBD1,TRBJ2-7,CASSSHDGTGEVYEQYF,TGTGCCAGCAGCTCACACGACGGGACAGGGGAAGTCTACGAGCAGTACTTC
few,TRBV20-1,.,TRBJ1-3,CSAIEGGGNTIYF,TGCAGTGCTATTGAGGGGGGTGGAAACACCATATATTTT
.,TRBV6-5,.,TRBJ2-3,CASSQGKGQYF,TGTGCCAGCAGTCAGGGTAAAGGGCAGTATTTT
.,TRBV7-3,TRBD1,TRBJ2-5,CASSLGQRETQYF,TGTGCCAGCAGCTTGGGACAGAGGGAGACCCAGTACTTC
.,TRBV2,TRBD2,TRBJ2-1,CASSGTSRNEQFF,TGTGCCAGCAGTGGGACTAGTCGAAATGAGCAGTTCTTC
.,TRBV2,.,TRBJ1-3,CASVVSGNTIYF,TGTGCCAGCGTCGTCTCTGGAAACACCATATATTTT
once,TRBV6-5,TRBD1,TRBJ1-6,CASSLRDRVNSPLHF,TGTGCCAGCAGTTTACGGGACAGAGTTAATTCACCCCTCCACTTT
.,TRBV7-2,.,TRBJ2-2,CASSLGGHHTGELFF,TGTGCCAGCAGCTTAGGGGGGCATCACACCGGGGAGCTGTTTTTT
few,TRBV2,.,TRBJ1-1,CASSASTEAFF,TGTGCCAGCAGTGCATCCACTGAAGCTTTCTTT
once,TRBV5-1,.,TRBJ1-2,CASSSTGNYGYTF,TGCGCCAGCAGCTCCACAGGGAACTATGGCTACACCTTC
.,TRBV19,.,TRBJ2-7,CASSSQGRKVEQYF,TGTGCCAGTAGTTCCCAGGGTAGAAAAGTCGAGCAGTACTTC
.,TRBV19,TRBD1,TRBJ2-1,CASSIIQGSYNEQFF,TGTGCCAGTAGTATTATACAGGGGTCCTACAATGAGCAGTTCTTC
.,TRBV11-3,TRBD2,TRBJ2-1,CASSLGGTSGGNEQFF,TGTGCCAGCAGCTTAGGCGGGACTAGCGGGGGGAATGAGCAGTTCTTC
.,TRBV5-1,TRBD2,TRBJ2-3,CASSRTSGSTDTQYF,TGCGCCAGCAGCCGGACTAGCGGGAGTACAGATACGCAGTATTTT
.,TRBV19,.,TRBJ2-1,CASSALRSSNEQFF,TGTGCCAGTAGTGCCCTAAGGAGCTCCAATGAGCAGTTCTTC
.,TRBV5-1,.,TRBJ2-3,CASSSAGAGDTQYF,TGCGCCAGCAGCTCGGCGGGGGCCGGGGATACGCAGTATTTT
.,TRBV4-1,.,TRBJ2-2,CASSQDMPIGLPNTGELFF,TGCGCCAGCAGCCAAGATATGCCGATCGGACTTCCCAACACCGGGGAGCTGTTTTTT
.,TRBV2,TRBD1,TRBJ2-5,CASSGQGRETQYF,TGTGCCAGCAGTGGACAGGGTAGGGAGACCCAGTACTTC
.,TRBV18,TRBD2,TRBJ2-5,CASSRPAGETQYF,TGTGCCAGCTCACGGCCAGCGGGGGAGACCCAGTACTTC
once,TRBV28,.,TRBJ1-2,CASSLTETNYGYTF,TGTGCCAGCAGTTTGACGGAGACCAACTATGGCTACACCTTC
.,TRBV5-8,.,TRBJ1-6,CASSLRRDSPLHF,TGTGCCAGCAGCTTGCGCAGGGATTCACCCCTCCACTTT
.,TRBV7-9,.,TRBJ1-5,CASSLEGGGGQPQHF,TGTGCCAGCAGCTTAGAGGGTGGCGGAGGTCAGCCCCAGCATTTT
.,TRBV5-1,TRBD1,TRBJ2-3,CASSVGQPKTDTQYF,TGCGCCAGCAGCGTGGGACAGCCGAAAACAGATACGCAGTATTTT
medium-sized,TRBV6-5,.,TRBJ1-2,CASSYSRWYGYTF,TGTGCCAGCAGTTACTCCAGGTGGTATGGCTACACCTTC